The 11 T cell receptor beta chains below all came from one sample that was sequenced in a study of cytomegalovirus exposure and HLA in healthy donors. Primers included in the PCR were 60 Vbeta and 13 Jbeta primers. This table comes from immunoSEQ multiplex PCR, and its TCRdb copy is limited to in-frame clones, with some not included. The table records 50,000 to 60,000 clones, about three quarters of them present only once. The sequenced material came from PBMCs. The receptors derive from a man younger than 35 in good health and CMV-seronegative.

The chain employs TRBV10-3 and TRBJ2-7, with 8 bases matching TRBD1. V was pared by 3 bases and J by 0 bases, with 7 bases of the junction left unmatched. The CDR3 totals 16 residues. Looked up from germline, CDR1 is ENHRY and CDR2 is SYGVKD. The CDR3, as DNA: TGTGCCATCAGTGATCGGACAGGGACCAGCTCCTACGAGCAGTACTTC. Encoded protein: CAISDRTGTSSYEQYF.

The V gene is TRBV25-1, the J gene TRBJ2-5; D not resolved. CDR1 MGHDK and CDR2 SYGVNS come from the germline V gene. CDR3 length: 14 amino acids. With 4 bases removed from V and 2 bases from J, the gap between germline ends came to 11 bases. The CDR3 sequence: CASSAIRQQETQYF. CDR3 DNA: TGTGCCAGCAGTGCAATCAGGCAGCAAGAGACCCAGTACTTC.

The J gene is TRBJ2-1, the V gene TRBV4-2; TRBD2 agrees at 10 bases. This CDR3 comprises 17 residues. Germline V gene sequence: CDR1 LGHNA, CDR2 YNFKEQ. V shed 1 base and J 6 bases; nucleotides not matched to a gene: 9. The DNA for the CDR3 is TGTGCCAGCAGCCAAGGCGGCCTAGCGGGAGTCCCCAATGAGCAGTTCTTC. As protein: CASSQGGLAGVPNEQFF.

This sequence joins TRBV29-1 and TRBJ1-2, with D possibly TRBD1 on 6 matching bases. Germline CDR1 and CDR2: SQVTM and ANQGSEA. The CDR3 loop spans 13 amino acids. The V gene lost 6 bases and the J gene lost 4 bases, with 15 bases spanning the gap. The CDR3 DNA reads as TGCAGCGTGGGAGTAGGGGGGGCCTATGGCTACACCTTC. Its protein product is CSVGVGGAYGYTF.

The V and J genes are TRBV29-1 and TRBJ2-5, with 7 bases lining up with TRBD2. Trimming at V came to 3 bases and at J to 5 bases, leaving 3 bases not matched to a gene. Germline V gene sequence: CDR1 SQVTM, CDR2 ANQGSEA. The length of the CDR3 is 12 residues. The DNA for the CDR3 is TGCAGCGTTGATATCGGGAGGGAGACCCAGTACTTC. It specifies CSVDIGRETQYF. Complete variable domain (other parts from reference TRBV29-1 and TRBJ2-5): SAVISQKPSRDICQRGTSLTIQCQVDSQVTMMFWYRQQPGQSLTLIATANQGSEATYESGFVIDKFPISRPNLTFSTLTVSNMSPEDSSIYLCSVDIGRETQYFGPGTRLLVL.

In this sample, this clone turned up a few times. J is TRBJ1-4 and V is TRBV4-2; D unresolved. CDR3 size: 16 residues. Germline CDR1 LGHNA, CDR2 YNFKEQ. V was pared by 2 bases and J by 4 bases, with 14 bases between. This CDR3 reads CASSQSAGKGNEKLFF. The CDR3, as DNA: TGTGCCAGCAGCCAATCAGCGGGAAAGGGTAATGAAAAACTGTTTTTT.

The chain combines TRBV9 with TRBJ2-1, with 8 bases aligning to TRBD2. The ends lost 1 base at V and 7 bases at J; junction bases unmatched: 7. Germline V gene sequence: CDR1 SGDLS, CDR2 YYNGEE. This CDR3 contains 15 residues. The CDR3, as DNA: TGTGCCAGCAGCGTACTAAGCGGGAGAGGTAATGAGCAGTTCTTC. Translating gives CASSVLSGRGNEQFF.

V usage is TRBV6-5 and J usage is TRBJ1-5; possible D gene TRBD1, 5 bases. Trimming pared 6 bases from V and 7 bases from J, leaving 16 bases between. The CDR3 covers 14 residues. Germline V gene data show CDR1 as MNHEY and CDR2 as SVGAGI. Here the CDR3 DNA reads TGTGCCAGCAGACCGGACACGTTAGTGCAGCCCCAGCATTTT. This encodes CASRPDTLVQPQHF.

The rearrangement joins TRBV6-6 to TRBJ2-7; the D gene is possibly TRBD2 (6 bases). Germline V gives CDR1 MNHNY, CDR2 SVGAGI (reference sequence). The length of the CDR3 is 14 residues. The ends were cut back, 6 bases at V and 0 bases at J, with 12 bases in the middle. The CDR3 here is CASRTGGLSYEQYF. DNA for the CDR3: TGTGCCAGCAGGACTGGGGGACTCTCCTACGAGCAGTACTTC.

The chain joins TRBV10-3 to TRBJ2-1, with 9 bases identical to TRBD2. In germline, CDR1 is ENHRY, CDR2 SYGVKD. The V and J ends lost 6 bases and 0 bases, in that order; junction bases with no gene match: 15. The CDR3 extends over 19 amino acids. CDR3 loop: CAISGEGLAGLSSYNEQFF. CDR3 sequence (DNA): TGTGCCATCAGCGGGGAGGGGCTAGCGGGACTTAGCTCCTACAATGAGCAGTTCTTC.

This clone is a singleton in its sample. Compared with germline, one end of the junction differs, possibly owing to a read error. The chain couples TRBV7-9 to TRBJ1-1, with D possibly TRBD1 on 5 matching bases. This CDR3 has 15 residues. Germline V gives CDR1 SEHNR, CDR2 FQNEAQ (reference sequence). CDR3 nucleotide sequence: TGTGCCAGCAGCGTAGCCGGGGGTGAGAACACTGAAGCTTTCTTT. It translates to CASSVAGGENTEAFF.